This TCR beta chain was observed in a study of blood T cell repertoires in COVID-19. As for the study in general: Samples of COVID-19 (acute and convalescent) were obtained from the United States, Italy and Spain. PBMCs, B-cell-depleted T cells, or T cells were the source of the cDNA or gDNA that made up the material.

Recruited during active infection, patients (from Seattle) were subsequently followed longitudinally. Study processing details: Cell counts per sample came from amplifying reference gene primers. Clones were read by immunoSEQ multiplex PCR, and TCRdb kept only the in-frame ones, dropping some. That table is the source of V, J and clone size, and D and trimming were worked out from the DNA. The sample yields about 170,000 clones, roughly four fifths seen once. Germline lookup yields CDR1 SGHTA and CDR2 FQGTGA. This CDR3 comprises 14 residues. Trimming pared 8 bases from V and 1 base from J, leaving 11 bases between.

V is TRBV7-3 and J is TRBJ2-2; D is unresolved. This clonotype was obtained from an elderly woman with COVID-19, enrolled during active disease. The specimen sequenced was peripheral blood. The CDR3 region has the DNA TGTGCCAGCGGTTTACAGTTGAACACCGGGGAGCTGTTTTTT. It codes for CASGLQLNTGELFF.